The sequence of this TCR beta chain was determined in a study of beta chain features in type 1 diabetes. Whole-study results and caveats: TCRB CDR3s from Type 1 diabetes patients were moderately but significantly shorter in all four CD4+ subsets. Healthy donors had naive, central memory and Treg TCRB repertoires that appeared less similar than those seen among patients. Short templates might get an advantage during PCR, and this would be equal in patients and controls. Fewer junction insertions and more nucleotide deletions appeared in type 1 diabetes patients.

Expressed TCRB transcripts were sequenced after all isolated RNA was converted to cDNA. Sequenced naive, central memory and regulatory T cell samples produced an average of roughly 3.9 million reads. The method was immunoSEQ multiplex PCR; TCRdb's version includes in-frame clones alone and lacks a portion of them. The sample records roughly 400,000 clones, 9.6% being singletons. V was cut by 2 bases and J by 10 bases, with 20 bases left in between. The CDR3 has 15 amino acids. This clone occurred many times. As yet, its antigen is unknown. This chain links TRBV23-1 with TRBJ1-1; D gene unclear. TRBV23-1 is identified as an open reading frame with a role that is uncertain. The source of this sequence is a man aged 25 to 40 with type 1 diabetes. The specimen was central memory CD4+ T cells from blood. In DNA, the CDR3 is TGCGCCAGCAGTCAACCCATTCGCGATATCTGGACAGCTTTCTTT. Translated: CASSQPIRDIWTAFF.